This T cell receptor beta chain was sequenced for a study of blood T cell repertoires in COVID-19 (dated by TCRdb to 2018 to 2021). A note on the overall study: The collaborator samples originated in the United States, Italy and Spain and spanned the acute and convalescent phases of COVID-19. The material from the prospective study consisted of cDNA or gDNA derived from T cells, B-cell-depleted T cells, or PBMCs. The dataset comprised deeply sampled blood TCRbeta repertoires from subjects exposed to, actively infected with, or recovered from COVID-19. The repertoires were released in a freely available public database meant as a resource for research on the immune response to SARS-CoV-2. Samples came from the ongoing ImmuneRACE study (first 160 participants) plus 1,254 subjects from 6 global collaborators. The sample metadata nearly always contained a de-identified subject ID, COVID-19 status, age in years and sex. Where HLA class I and class II types were available, the types were taken from metadata supplied by the sample provider, not from assay-based typing. What the work shows at the level of the full study, not this receptor alone: The quantity of clinical and demographic metadata differed by source and by participant and was supplied without curation.

Concerning this clone: What antigen it recognizes has not been identified. One base away there is no much larger clone; base qualities are not given.

Participants in the prospective study were enrolled through a virtual design, were aged about 18 to 90 years, and lived in under 25 United States geographic areas. Cohort assignment in the prospective study relied on participant-reported clinical history from a screening survey and a study questionnaire. Exposed participants had been in contact with someone with a PCR-confirmed or clinician-diagnosed COVID-19 case within 2 weeks of study entry. In the prospective study, mobile phlebotomists collected whole blood, serum and a nasopharyngeal or oropharyngeal swab from each participant. Prospective study participants could optionally give additional blood draws and questionnaires over an approximately two-month period. Before DNA extraction, prospective study blood samples were shipped either frozen or at room temperature. TCRbeta CDR3 regions were amplified from genomic DNA by means of the immunoSEQ Assay, a bias-controlled multiplex PCR. The published analysis was carried out like this. The number of nucleated cells in each sample was estimated from the amplification of reference gene primers within the assay. To quantify the absolute abundance of each unique TCRbeta CDR3 rearrangement, sequence reads were collapsed and filtered. Productive Simpson clonality was computed per sample as the square root of Simpson's diversity index over productive rearrangements. Sourced from immuneACCESS, this table was stored by TCRdb with only in-frame sequences that have V and J called. A share of the clones is absent; for the studies checked, an unresolved V gene accounts for under half, and the remainder has no known explanation. From that table come the V and J calls and clone size; the DNA was used to work out D and trimming. The sample records 150,000 or so clones, approximately 83% of which are singletons. The leading ten clones occupy about 5% of the sample.

Here V drops 7 bases and J drops 10 bases, and the junction holds 8 bases not matched to any gene. According to the germline V gene (reference sequence), CDR1 reads LNHDA and CDR2 reads SQIVND. Its CDR3 holds 14 amino acids, cysteine through phenylalanine. Only the CDR3 DNA is retained, 42 bases long and in frame from the first base. The rearrangement combines TRBV19 with TRBJ1-6, with 9 middle bases fitting TRBD1. The source is a man between 65 and 80 years old who had been exposed to COVID-19. Sequenced: PBMCs or T cells enriched from blood (not recorded which). The DNA sequence is given as TGTGCCAGTACCGCGACAGGGGGTAGATCACCCCTCCACTTT. The resulting protein is CASTATGGRSPLHF.